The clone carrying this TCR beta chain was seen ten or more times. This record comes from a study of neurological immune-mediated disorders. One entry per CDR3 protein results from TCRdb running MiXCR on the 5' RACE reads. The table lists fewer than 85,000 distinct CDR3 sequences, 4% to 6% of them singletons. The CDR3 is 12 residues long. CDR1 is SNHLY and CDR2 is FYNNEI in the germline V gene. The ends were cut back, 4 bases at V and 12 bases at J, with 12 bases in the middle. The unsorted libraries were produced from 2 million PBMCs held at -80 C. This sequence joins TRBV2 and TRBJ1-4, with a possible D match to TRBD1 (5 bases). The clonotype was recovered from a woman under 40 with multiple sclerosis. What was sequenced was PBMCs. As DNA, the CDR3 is TGTGCCAGCAGTGCCTACGGGGGGGAACTGTTTTTT. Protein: CASSAYGGELFF.